What follows describes a single TCR beta chain. Its specific antigen is unknown. Base-call qualities are not available, and no considerably larger clone is one nucleotide away. The CDR3 covers 16 residues, taking in both the cysteine and the phenylalanine. Of the read, only the CDR3 DNA is kept; its 48 bases are in frame from base 1. Trimming at the junction amounts to 4 bases on V and 1 base on J, and the germline ends lie 13 bases apart. Sequences MDHEN (CDR1) and SYDVKM (CDR2) are obtained from the germline V gene. The data were obtained in a study of OX40 agonist ivuxolimab in advanced cancers. For context, the study as a whole: The costimulatory receptor OX40 (CD134) was targeted by ivuxolimab, a fully human IgG2 agonistic monoclonal antibody. Intravenous ivuxolimab was administered to patients every 2 weeks at six dose levels: 0.01, 0.1, 0.3, 1.5, 3 and 10 mg/kg. Three dose-escalation patients achieved partial responses, one with hepatocellular carcinoma and two with cutaneous melanoma. The paper describes the monotherapy dose-escalation part (N of about 52 patients) of the phase I trial of ivuxolimab. A male proportion of approximately 83% and a mean age of approximately 62 years, ranging from 23 to 79, were recorded for the dose-escalation cohort. The point of sequencing TCRbeta in the periphery was to test whether ivuxolimab changed TCR sequence diversity and drove clonal T-cell expansion. Prior anti-PD-1, anti-PD-L1 or anti-CTLA-4 therapy was permitted, and checkpoint inhibitors had been received by about 44% of dose-escalation patients. Of the roughly 50 dose-escalation patients, hepatocellular carcinoma was present in some 19, melanoma in approximately 15, renal cell carcinoma in 9 and head and neck cancer in 9.

To sequence the TCRbeta CDR3 region, genomic DNA was isolated from the sorted cells. TCRbeta CDR3 regions were sequenced using the immunoSEQ Assay. TCRdb took this table from immuneACCESS and kept in-frame rearrangements with V and J called. Such tables lack part of the clones; where checked against another copy, unresolved V genes explain under half of the gap, and the rest is unexplained. The sample yields over 100,000 clones; approximately 94% were counted once. The ten largest clones take up roughly 1% of the sample. Patients with a history of autoimmune disease or receiving systemic immunosuppression were excluded from the trial. In every dose cohort, peripheral blood was drawn for TCR sequencing at baseline, cycle 4 day 1, and cycle 7 day 1. Samples were obtained from an open-label, multicenter, first-in-human phase I dose-escalation trial of ivuxolimab. Adults with locally advanced or metastatic melanoma, renal cell, hepatocellular, or head and neck squamous cell carcinoma were enrolled in the trial. Before TCR sequencing, CD4+ T cells and CD8+ T cells were sorted from peripheral blood as separate populations.

Summary of the overall study and its limitations: At doses from 0.1 to 3.0 mg/kg, clonal expansion was seen in both CD4+ and CD8+ blood T cells between baseline and week 6. In partial responders in the 0.1-3.0 mg/kg groups, normalized peripheral clonal expansion was found to be among the lowest, especially among CD8+ T cells. After ivuxolimab, CD8+ T cells had more expanded clones than CD4+ T cells on average. Low levels of normalized T-cell clonal expansion were also seen in some patients who did not respond. The antigen specificity of the clonally expanded peripheral T cells was not determined.

The specimen was CD4+ or CD8+ T cells sorted from blood, collected in a trial of the OX40 agonist ivuxolimab. This receptor was identified in an adult with an advanced solid tumor such as melanoma, head and neck, liver or kidney cancer. Recombination joined TRBV28 with TRBJ2-2; the best D guess is TRBD1, with 5 bases matching. The DNA reads TGTGCCAGCAGTTCCCCCCGGCAGGGGAACACCGGGGAGCTGTTTTTT. It codes for CASSSPRQGNTGELFF.